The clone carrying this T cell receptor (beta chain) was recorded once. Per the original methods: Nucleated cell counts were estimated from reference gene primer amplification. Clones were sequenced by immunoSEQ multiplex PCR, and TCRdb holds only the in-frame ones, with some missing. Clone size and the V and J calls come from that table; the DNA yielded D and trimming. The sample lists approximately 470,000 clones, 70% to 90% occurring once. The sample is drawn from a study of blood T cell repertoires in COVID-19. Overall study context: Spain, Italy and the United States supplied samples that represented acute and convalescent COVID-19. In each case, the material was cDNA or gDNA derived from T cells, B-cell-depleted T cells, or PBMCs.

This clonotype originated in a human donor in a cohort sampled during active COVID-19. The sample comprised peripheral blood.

This CDR3 is CASGRNQGGLAKNIQYF. For the CDR3, the DNA is TGTGCCAGCGGCCGGAATCAGGGAGGATTAGCCAAAAACATTCAGTACTTC. The V and J genes are TRBV19 and TRBJ2-4; TRBD2 is a possible D gene (6 bases). CDR1 is LNHDA, CDR2 SQIVND, per germline (reference sequence). The CDR3 loop spans 17 amino acids. V lost 9 bases and J lost 0, with 21 bases in between. The complete variable domain, with remaining parts taken from reference TRBV19 and TRBJ2-4, reads DGGITQSPKYLFRKEGQNVTLSCEQNLNHDAMYWYRQDPGQGLRLIYYSQIVNDFQKGDIAEGYSVSREKKESFPLTVTSAQKNPTAFYLCASGRNQGGLAKNIQYFGAGTRLSVL.